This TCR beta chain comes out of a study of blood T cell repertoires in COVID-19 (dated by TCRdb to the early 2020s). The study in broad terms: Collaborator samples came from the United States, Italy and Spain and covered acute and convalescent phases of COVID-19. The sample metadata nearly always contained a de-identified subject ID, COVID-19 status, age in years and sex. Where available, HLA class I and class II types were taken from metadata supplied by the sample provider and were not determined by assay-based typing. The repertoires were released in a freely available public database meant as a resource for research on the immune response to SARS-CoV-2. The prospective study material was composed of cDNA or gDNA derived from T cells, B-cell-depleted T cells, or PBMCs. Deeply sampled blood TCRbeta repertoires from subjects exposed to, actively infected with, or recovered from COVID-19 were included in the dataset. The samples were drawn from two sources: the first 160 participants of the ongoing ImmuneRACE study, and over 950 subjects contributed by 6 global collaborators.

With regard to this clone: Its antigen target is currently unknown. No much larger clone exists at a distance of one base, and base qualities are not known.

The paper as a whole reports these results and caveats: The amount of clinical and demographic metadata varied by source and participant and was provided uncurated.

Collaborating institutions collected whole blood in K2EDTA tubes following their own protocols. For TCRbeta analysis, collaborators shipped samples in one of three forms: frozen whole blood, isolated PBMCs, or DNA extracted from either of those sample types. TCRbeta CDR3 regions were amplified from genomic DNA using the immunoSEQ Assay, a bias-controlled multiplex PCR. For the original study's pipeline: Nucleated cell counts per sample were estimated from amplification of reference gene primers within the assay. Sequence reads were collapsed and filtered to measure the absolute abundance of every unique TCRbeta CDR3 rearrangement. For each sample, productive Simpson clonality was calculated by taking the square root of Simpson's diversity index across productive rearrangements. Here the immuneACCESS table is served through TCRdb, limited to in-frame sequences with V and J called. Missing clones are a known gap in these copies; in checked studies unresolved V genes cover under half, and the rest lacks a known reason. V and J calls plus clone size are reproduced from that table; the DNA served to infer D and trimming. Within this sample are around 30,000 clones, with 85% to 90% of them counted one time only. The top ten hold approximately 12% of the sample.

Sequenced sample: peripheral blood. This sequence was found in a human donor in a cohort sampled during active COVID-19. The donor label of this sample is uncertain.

The CDR3 has the sequence CASSKVPGQGDNQPQHF. The bases read TGTGCCAGCAGCAAAGTCCCAGGACAGGGAGACAATCAGCCCCAGCATTTT. This chain is built from TRBV21-1 and TRBJ1-5; the DNA was not compared with TRBD1, the D call given in the table. TRBV21-1 constitutes a pseudogene. From its cysteine to its phenylalanine, the CDR3 spans 17 amino acids. The entry retains the CDR3 DNA only, 51 bases that are in frame from base 1.